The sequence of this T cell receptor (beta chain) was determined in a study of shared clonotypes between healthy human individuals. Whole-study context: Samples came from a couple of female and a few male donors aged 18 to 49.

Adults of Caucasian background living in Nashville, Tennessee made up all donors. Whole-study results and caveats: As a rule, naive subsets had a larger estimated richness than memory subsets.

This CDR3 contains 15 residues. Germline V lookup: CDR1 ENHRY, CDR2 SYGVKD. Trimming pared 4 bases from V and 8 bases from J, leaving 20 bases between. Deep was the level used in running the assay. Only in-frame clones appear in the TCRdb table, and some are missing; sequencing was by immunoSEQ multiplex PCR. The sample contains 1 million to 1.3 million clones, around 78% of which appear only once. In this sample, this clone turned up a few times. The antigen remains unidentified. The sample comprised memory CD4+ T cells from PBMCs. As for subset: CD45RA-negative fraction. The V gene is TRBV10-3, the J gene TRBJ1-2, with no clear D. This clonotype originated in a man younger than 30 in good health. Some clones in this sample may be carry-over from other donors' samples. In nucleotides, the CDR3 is TGTGCCATCAGTGGTAAGGCAGCCGAGGGCGTGGGCTACACCTTC. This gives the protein CAISGKAAEGVGYTF.